This T cell receptor (beta chain) was recorded in a study of shared clonotypes between healthy human individuals. A word on this clone: Its antigen remains unidentified.

Germline V gene data show CDR1 as MDHEN and CDR2 as SYDVKM. This CDR3 has 14 residues. Trimming stripped 7 bases from V and 4 bases from J, with 15 bases between. Produced via immunoSEQ multiplex PCR; TCRdb's table is partial and in-frame only. The sample has about 2,100,000 clones; about 92% are singletons. Findings of the study overall: Specimens sampled were limited to blood, with tissue repertoires likely differing. Sequencing depth was a factor that was expected to affect clonotype sharing among donors. Estimated clonotype richness was generally higher in naive than memory subsets.

CD45RO negativity and positive selection for CCR7 defined naive CD8 cells, a population that excluded terminally differentiated effector memory CD45RA+ cells. The rearrangement joins TRBV28 to TRBJ2-3; a possible D gene is TRBD2 (6 bases). This TCR derives from a man aged 18 to 30 in good health. Some clones in this sample may be carry-over from other donors' samples. The sample comprised naive CD8+ T cells from PBMCs. The CDR3 DNA sequence: TGTGCCAGCACGGGATTTAGGGAGGCAGATACGCAGTATTTT. Translated: CASTGFREADTQYF.